The 8 T cell receptor beta chains below were found in one sample sequenced in a study of T cell repertoires in cytomegalovirus infection. TCRdb ran MiXCR on the reads and lists one entry per CDR3 protein. The sample includes 450,000 to 600,000 distinct CDR3 sequences, 30% to 40% of them seen just once. Their antigens are not known. This material consisted of cultured PBMCs, taken from culture after CMV antigen stimulation. These receptors originate from a human donor in good health (CMV status not recorded). Some clones in this sample may be carry-over from other donors' samples.

Only a few counts were recorded for this clonotype. The chain employs TRBV7-9 and TRBJ1-2; a possible D gene is TRBD1 (6 bases). The V end was cut by 1 base, the J end by 1 base, with 13 bases between. CDR3 length: 16 residues. Germline lookup yields CDR1 SEHNR and CDR2 FQNEAQ (reference sequence). This chain's CDR3 is CASSLVPAGVNYGYTF. Written as DNA, the CDR3 is TGTGCCAGCAGCTTAGTACCGGCAGGGGTTAACTATGGCTACACCTTC.

This clonotype has only one observation. The chain couples TRBV6-6 to TRBJ2-1; 9 bases match TRBD2. The CDR3 is made up of 16 amino acids. Unmatched junction bases numbered 13, after V lost 6 bases and J lost 7 bases. Germline CDR1 is MNHNY and CDR2 is SVGAGI (reference sequence). CDR3 coding DNA: TGTGCCAGCAGGGTCCTAGCGGGATCTTTGGGGAATGAGCAGTTCTTC. It yields the protein CASRVLAGSLGNEQFF.

The V gene is TRBV7-8, the J gene TRBJ1-5; TRBD1 matches at 8 bases. Germline assignment: CDR1 SGHVS and CDR2 FQNEAQ. The trim removed 4 bases at V and 7 bases at J, leaving 6 bases unmatched. The CDR3 totals 14 residues. Written as DNA, the CDR3 is TGTGCCAGCAGCTATCAGGGGGCAGGACAGCCCCAGCATTTT. Translating gives CASSYQGAGQPQHF.

The rearrangement links TRBV27 to TRBJ2-4; D not resolved. V shed 5 bases and J shed 0 bases, with 14 bases lying between them. CDR1 and CDR2 from the germline V gene are MNHEY and SMNVEV (reference sequence). The CDR3 runs to 16 residues. Here the CDR3 DNA reads TGTGCCAGCAGTCTCCGGAGCTTGCTAGCCAAAAACATTCAGTACTTC. Its translation: CASSLRSLLAKNIQYF.

This clonotype was recorded only once. The chain is built from TRBV10-1 and TRBJ2-1, with D possibly being TRBD2 (5 bases). Between the trimmed V and J ends, which lost 3 bases and 2 bases, there was a span of 8 bases. The CDR3 contains 14 residues. The germline gives CDR1 WNHNN, CDR2 SYGVQD (reference sequence). The CDR3 region is CASSESGPYNEQFF. The CDR3 DNA sequence: TGCGCCAGCAGTGAAAGCGGTCCCTACAATGAGCAGTTCTTC.

V usage is TRBV3-1 and J usage is TRBJ1-5, with a tentative D call TRBD1 (6 bases). Trimming left V 4 bases short and J 6 bases short, with 13 bases between. This CDR3 contains 14 residues. Germline V gene sequence: CDR1 LGHDT, CDR2 YNNKEL (reference sequence). CDR3 protein: CASSPGVGGQPQHF. CDR3 nucleotide sequence: TGTGCCAGCAGCCCAGGGGTTGGGGGTCAGCCCCAGCATTTT.

In its sample, this clonotype was seen a few times. The rearrangement uses TRBV11-2 and TRBJ1-1, with D tentatively TRBD1 (6 bases). The length of the CDR3 is 16 residues. Trimming took 6 bases from V and 1 from J, leaving 18 bases between them. Germline V gene data show CDR1 as SGHAT and CDR2 as FQNNGV. CDR3 sequence reads: CASRPLTGTRNTEAFF. DNA for the CDR3: TGTGCCAGCAGACCCTTGACCGGGACAAGGAACACTGAAGCTTTCTTT.

CDR3 sequence reads: CASSYDLGGMETQYF. CDR3 in DNA: TGTGCCAGCAGTTACGATCTAGGGGGCATGGAGACCCAGTACTTC. The rearrangement joins TRBV6-2 or TRBV6-3 to TRBJ2-5, with 7 positions matching TRBD1. Germline assignment: CDR1 MNHEY and CDR2 SVGEGT. The CDR3 sequence is 15 residues long. With V trimmed by 2 bases and J by 5 bases, 8 bases remained unmatched.